These 26 T cell receptor beta chains were sequenced from one sample in a study of Graves' ophthalmopathy and Graves' hyperthyroidism. Scientists amplified the TCR beta CDR3 regions from RNA transcripts. Amplification began with first-round RT-PCR using HTBI primers, then second-round multiplex PCR was performed. Using its own MiXCR run on the multiplex PCR reads, TCRdb lists one record per CDR3 protein. The sample yields about 590,000 distinct CDR3 sequences, roughly 39% seen once. Sequencing was done on a sample of peripheral blood or thyroid tissue (not recorded which). These receptors all stem from an adult man with Graves' hyperthyroidism.

This clonotype was observed at least ten times. J is TRBJ1-4 and V is TRBV5-8, with no clear D. V gave up 1 base and J gave up 4 bases, with 8 bases separating them. The CDR3 has 14 amino acids. Germline values: CDR1 SGHTS, CDR2 YDEGEE. The CDR3 DNA sequence: TGTGCCAGCAGCTTGTCGGGCAGTAATGAAAAACTGTTTTTT. It specifies CASSLSGSNEKLFF.

In this sample, this clonotype turned up many times. This chain links TRBV6-5 with TRBJ1-2, with D possibly TRBD1 on 6 matching bases. The CDR3 is 15 amino acids. With 0 bases removed from V and 1 base from J, the gap between germline ends came to 9 bases. Germline V gene sequence: CDR1 MNHEY, CDR2 SVGAGI. The CDR3: CASSYSPGVNYGYTF. CDR3 in DNA: TGTGCCAGCAGTTACTCTCCAGGGGTTAACTATGGCTACACCTTC.

V gene TRBV30 combines with J gene TRBJ1-3; 9 nucleotides agree with TRBD1. The CDR3 spans 14 residues. Per germline, CDR1 GTSNPN and CDR2 SVGIG (reference sequence). Trimming took 4 bases from V and 4 from J; bases not matched to a gene: 5. The CDR3: CAWTRDRVGNTIYF. The CDR3, as DNA: TGTGCCTGGACTCGGGACAGGGTCGGAAACACCATATATTTT.

The chain couples TRBV2 to TRBJ1-2; 12 bases are shared with TRBD1. CDR3 length: 12 residues. Germline V gives CDR1 SNHLY, CDR2 FYNNEI. CDR3 nucleotide sequence: TGTGCAGGGGACAGGGGGCGTTATGGCTACACCTTC. It codes for CAGDRGRYGYTF. The whole variable domain, remainder taken from reference TRBV2 and TRBJ1-2, is EPEVTQTPSHQVTQMGQEVILRCVPISNHLYFYWYRQILGQKVEFLVSFYNNEISEKSEIFDDQFSVERPDGSNFTLKIRSTKLEDSAMYFCAGDRGRYGYTFGSGTRLTVV.

There are many counts of this clonotype. V is TRBV6-1 and J is TRBJ1-5; a possible D gene is TRBD1 (5 bases). CDR1 is MNHNS and CDR2 is SASEGT in the germline V gene. The length of the CDR3 is 15 residues. V was shortened by 3 bases and J by 6 bases, with 15 bases between the two germline ends. The CDR3 here is CASSDRVAGRQPQHF. CDR3 in DNA: TGTGCCAGCAGTGATAGGGTGGCAGGGCGTCAGCCCCAGCATTTT.

In its sample, this clonotype was seen many times. The chain is built from TRBV5-8 and TRBJ2-1; TRBD1 matches 11 bases. The germline V gene encodes CDR1 SGHTS and CDR2 YDEGEE. The CDR3 sequence is 14 residues long. Germline trimming cut 5 bases from V and 5 bases from J; bases unmatched to any gene: 3. The CDR3 DNA sequence: TGTGCCAGCAGACGGACAGGGGGCCACAATGAGCAGTTCTTC. As protein: CASRRTGGHNEQFF.

This chain uses TRBV7-8 with TRBJ2-7; maybe TRBD1 (5 bases). With the DNA end fitting TRBJ2-5 better, the J assignment may be wrong. The CDR3 consists of 14 residues. The V gene's germline CDR1 is SGHVS and CDR2 FQNEAQ. CDR3 sequence: CASSLAQGTETQYF. DNA of the CDR3: TGTGCCAGCAGCTTAGCGCAGGGAACCGAGACCCAGTACTTC.

This clonotype was counted many times. This chain's CDR3 is CAISPGTNNQPQHF. The CDR3 region has the DNA TGTGCCATCAGTCCCGGGACAAACAATCAGCCCCAGCATTTT. The chain links TRBV10-3 to TRBJ1-5; D is possibly TRBD1 (6 bases). This CDR3 contains 14 residues. Germline-derived CDR1 and CDR2 are ENHRY and SYGVKD. V lost 5 bases and J 3 bases, leaving 11 bases between the germline ends.

This clonotype is a singleton in its sample. No conserved phenylalanine or tryptophan is present at the end of the CDR3, so a read error is the likely explanation. No DNA is shown, since the ends of the CDR3 on it are uncertain; the CDR3 is the one TCRdb lists. J is TRBJ1-2 and V is TRBV6-1; the table names TRBD1, a call not compared with the DNA. Per the germline V gene, CDR1 is MNHNS and CDR2 is SASEGT. The CDR3 adds up to 8 amino acids, both ends counted. The CDR3: CASRSRDR.

The chain couples TRBV28 to TRBJ1-5; D may be TRBD1 (5 bases). CDR3 length: 14 amino acids. V was shortened by 6 bases and J by 6 bases, with 15 bases between the two germline ends. Germline CDR1 is MDHEN and CDR2 is SYDVKM. The CDR3 nucleotides are TGTGCCAGCAGGCCCGGGGGAATCACTCAGCCCCAGCATTTT. Its translation: CASRPGGITQPQHF.

At least ten counts were recorded for this clonotype. This sequence joins TRBV12-3 or TRBV12-4 and TRBJ2-7; maybe TRBD1 (5 bases). V was cut by 4 bases and J by 3 bases, with 7 bases left in between. This CDR3 is built from 12 residues. The CDR3 nucleotides read TGTGCCAGCAGTTACAGGTACTACGAGCAGTACTTC. It specifies CASSYRYYEQYF.

This clonotype was found many times. J is TRBJ1-1 and V is TRBV7-8, with D possibly TRBD1 on 6 matching bases. CDR1 SGHVS and CDR2 FQNEAQ come from the germline V gene. V was shortened by 5 bases and J by 1 base, with 8 bases between the two germline ends. This CDR3 spans 13 amino acids. CDR3 coding DNA: TGTGCCAGCAGCGCACAGGGGAACACTGAAGCTTTCTTT. Translating it yields CASSAQGNTEAFF.

The chain employs TRBV2 and TRBJ1-4; the D is unclear. V was shortened by 6 bases and J by 8 bases, with 22 bases between the two germline ends. There are 16 residues in the CDR3. The germline V gene has CDR1 SNHLY and CDR2 FYNNEI. DNA of the CDR3: TGTGCCAGCAGCCCTGAAGCAGAGCGTTTCGGAGAAAAACTGTTTTTT. Amino acids: CASSPEAERFGEKLFF.

The chain joins TRBV2 to TRBJ2-1; a possible D gene is TRBD2 (6 bases). Trimming removed 6 bases at V and 2 bases at J, with 20 bases between. Per the germline V gene, CDR1 is SNHLY and CDR2 is FYNNEI. The CDR3 loop spans 17 amino acids. The CDR3, as DNA: TGTGCCAGCAGGTCTATCATAACTAGCAACCCCTACAATGAGCAGTTCTTC. It specifies CASRSIITSNPYNEQFF.

In its sample, this clonotype was seen a few times. The V and J genes are TRBV2 and TRBJ2-3; TRBD1 aligns across 8 bases. The junction had 4 bases not matched to a gene; V was cut back by 5 bases and J by 3 bases. This CDR3 has 14 residues. The germline V gene has CDR1 SNHLY and CDR2 FYNNEI. CDR3 sequence (DNA): TGTGCCAGCAGTAGGACAGGGAGGACAGATACGCAGTATTTT. It is translated as CASSRTGRTDTQYF. Full variable domain (remainder filled in from reference TRBV2 and TRBJ2-3): EPEVTQTPSHQVTQMGQEVILRCVPISNHLYFYWYRQILGQKVEFLVSFYNNEISEKSEIFDDQFSVERPDGSNFTLKIRSTKLEDSAMYFCASSRTGRTDTQYFGPGTRLTVL.

This clonotype has at least ten counts. This rearrangement joins TRBV12-3 or TRBV12-4 to TRBJ1-4, with 7 positions matching TRBD1. The ends lost 4 bases at V and 0 bases at J; junction bases unmatched: 5. The length of the CDR3 is 16 residues. CDR3 nucleotide sequence: TGTGCCAGCAGTTCGACAGGGATTACAACTAATGAAAAACTGTTTTTT. Its translation is CASSSTGITTNEKLFF.

This clonotype was detected a few times. This chain connects TRBV28 to TRBJ1-2; D is ambiguous. The germline V gene encodes CDR1 MDHEN and CDR2 SYDVKM. V was clipped by 6 bases and J by 3 bases, with 14 bases between them. The CDR3 loop spans 14 amino acids. CDR3 nucleotides: TGTGCCAGCAGGAAGACGGCACAGCACTATGGCTACACCTTC. Translation gives CASRKTAQHYGYTF.

This rearrangement joins TRBV29-1 to TRBJ1-2; D remains ambiguous. Germline V gene sequence: CDR1 SQVTM, CDR2 ANQGSEA. The CDR3 contains 12 residues. CDR3 in DNA: TGCAGTTATGGCGGACCTAACTATGGCTACACCTTC. Translation gives CSYGGPNYGYTF.

Note on this clonotype: A clone one base away is much larger, so this may be a read error. This chain joins TRBV5-4 and TRBJ1-2; tentative D call: TRBD1 (5 bases). V was pared by 3 bases and J by 4 bases, with 22 bases between. The CDR3 is made up of 17 amino acids. Germline loops: CDR1 SGHNT, CDR2 YYREEE (reference sequence). CDR3 DNA sequence: TGTGCCAGCAGCTCCCTCCTCCGGGACGGGGTTACCTATGGCTACACCTTC. Protein sequence: CASSSLLRDGVTYGYTF.

Comment on this clonotype: Since a much larger clone is just one base distant, this may be a read error. The V and J genes are TRBV6-1 and TRBJ2-5; maybe TRBD1 (6 bases). This CDR3 region has 14 residues. Deletions cut 5 bases from V and 5 bases from J, with 15 bases between. Germline-derived CDR1 and CDR2 are MNHNS and SASEGT. The CDR3 loop reads CASSSKTGQETQYF. DNA for the CDR3: TGTGCCAGCAGTTCCAAGACAGGTCAGGAGACCCAGTACTTC.

The table lists this clonotype with many counts. The chain is built from TRBV5-4 and TRBJ1-2, with D tentatively TRBD1 (5 bases). Germline loops: CDR1 SGHNT, CDR2 YYREEE (reference sequence). Trimming took off 4 bases at V and 7 bases at J, with 20 bases between the two ends. The CDR3 contains 15 residues. CDR3 coding DNA: TGTGCCAGCAGCGGGCAGGGACGGCTCCTATCTGGCTACACCTTC. Residues: CASSGQGRLLSGYTF.

The chain has TRBV2 and TRBJ2-7, with D possibly matching TRBD1 (6 bases). CDR1 and CDR2 from the germline V gene are SNHLY and FYNNEI. The CDR3 runs 15 residues. V was shortened by 5 bases and J by 3 bases, with 17 bases between the two germline ends. The CDR3 here is CASSSGTPNYYEQYF. The CDR3 bases are TGTGCCAGCAGTAGTGGGACACCTAACTACTACGAGCAGTACTTC.

This clonotype was counted ten times or more. CDR3 sequence reads: CSANRGETQYF. CDR3 DNA sequence: TGCAGTGCAAACAGGGGCGAGACCCAGTACTTC. V gene TRBV20-1 combines with J gene TRBJ2-5, with TRBD1 identical over 7 bases. Germline V gives CDR1 DFQATT, CDR2 SNEGSKA (reference sequence). There are 11 residues in the CDR3. J lost 5 bases, V lost 6 bases, and 3 bases had no gene match.

Ten or more counts support this clonotype. CDR3 amino acids: CSVDQGLSTEAFF. DNA of the CDR3: TGCAGCGTTGACCAGGGGCTGAGCACTGAAGCTTTCTTT. The chain uses TRBV29-1 and TRBJ1-1; perhaps TRBD1 as D (6 bases). V shed 3 bases and J shed 4 bases, with 12 bases lying between them. The CDR3 loop spans 13 amino acids. Germline V lookup: CDR1 SQVTM, CDR2 ANQGSEA.

This clonotype has at least ten counts. This rearrangement joins TRBV4-2 to TRBJ1-2; TRBD1 aligns across 9 bases. There are 15 residues in the CDR3. V lost 0 bases and J lost 5; bases outside the gene matches: 4. Germline V lookup: CDR1 LGHNA, CDR2 YNFKEQ. The CDR3: CASSQDPGQGYGYTF. For the CDR3, the DNA is TGTGCCAGCAGCCAAGATCCCGGACAGGGGTATGGCTACACCTTC.

This clonotype was found many times. V usage is TRBV5-1 and J usage is TRBJ1-4, with D perhaps matching TRBD1 (5 bases). The V end lost 3 bases, the J end lost 9 bases, and 15 bases lay between the germline ends. The CDR3 consists of 14 residues. Germline CDR1 reads SGHRS; CDR2 reads YFSETQ. The CDR3 region is CASSYRMGSQKLFF. The CDR3 nucleotides are TGCGCCAGCAGCTACAGGATGGGCTCACAAAAACTGTTTTTT.